This T cell receptor beta chain was profiled in a study of cytomegalovirus exposure and HLA in healthy donors. As concerns this clone: Its antigen is unknown.

Everyone who donated was a healthy bone marrow donor. V lost 4 bases, J lost 7 bases, and 9 bases stayed unmatched. This CDR3 is 14 amino acids long. Germline assignment: CDR1 LNHDA and CDR2 SQIVND (reference sequence). This PCR relied on a set of 60 Vbeta primers and 13 Jbeta primers. Sequencing was performed with immunoSEQ multiplex PCR; in TCRdb, only in-frame clones are kept and a portion is missing. This sample carries about 140,000 clones, approximately 82% of them seen once, and the ten largest clones take about 3%. General study results and limits: TCR association rates varied by HLA locus in a later analysis, with DRB1 highest and HLA-C lowest.

The specimen was PBMCs. V and J are TRBV19 and TRBJ2-7, with 8 bases matching TRBD1. This clonotype was sampled from a man between 40 and 49 years old in good health and CMV-seronegative. The CDR3 protein is CASSTGTGVTEQYF. CDR3 DNA sequence: TGTGCCAGTAGTACCGGGACAGGCGTTACGGAGCAGTACTTC.